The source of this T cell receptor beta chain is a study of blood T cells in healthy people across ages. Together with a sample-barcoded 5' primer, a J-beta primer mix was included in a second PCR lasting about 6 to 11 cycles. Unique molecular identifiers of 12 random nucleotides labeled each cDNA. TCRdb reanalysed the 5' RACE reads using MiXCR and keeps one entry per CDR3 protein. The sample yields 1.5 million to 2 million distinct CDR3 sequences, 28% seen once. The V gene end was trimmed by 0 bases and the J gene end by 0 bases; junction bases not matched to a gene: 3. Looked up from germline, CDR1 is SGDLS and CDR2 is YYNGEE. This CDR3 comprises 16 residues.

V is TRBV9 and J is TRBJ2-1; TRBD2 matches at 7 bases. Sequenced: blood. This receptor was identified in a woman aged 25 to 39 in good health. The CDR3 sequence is CASSVGGGSSYNEQFF. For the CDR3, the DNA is TGTGCCAGCAGCGTAGGAGGCGGGAGCTCCTACAATGAGCAGTTCTTC.